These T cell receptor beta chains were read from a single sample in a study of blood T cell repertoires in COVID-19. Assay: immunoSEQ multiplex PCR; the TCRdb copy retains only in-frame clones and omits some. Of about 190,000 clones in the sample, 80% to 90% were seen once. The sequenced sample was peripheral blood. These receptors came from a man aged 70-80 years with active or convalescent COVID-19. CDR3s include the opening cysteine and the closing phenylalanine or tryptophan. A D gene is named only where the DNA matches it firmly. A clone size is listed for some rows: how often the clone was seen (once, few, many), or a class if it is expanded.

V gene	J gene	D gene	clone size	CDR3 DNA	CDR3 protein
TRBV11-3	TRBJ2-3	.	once	TGTGCCAGCAGCTACGACCGGAGAACAGATACGCAGTATTTT	CASSYDRRTDTQYF
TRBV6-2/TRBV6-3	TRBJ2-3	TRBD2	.	TGTGCCAGCAGTTACTCACTAGCGGGGGGGCTGGCAGATACGCAGTATTTT	CASSYSLAGGLADTQYF
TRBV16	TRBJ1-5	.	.	TGTGCCAGCAGCCAATCCGATCAGCCCCAGCATTTT	CASSQSDQPQHF
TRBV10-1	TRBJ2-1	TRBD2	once	TGCGCCAGCAGTGAGGTGGCTAGCGGGGTCTACAATGAGCAGTTCTTC	CASSEVASGVYNEQFF
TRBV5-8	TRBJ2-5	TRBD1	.	TGTGCCAGCACCCTGGGGGCAGGGGGCTATCAAGAGACCCAGTACTTC	CASTLGAGGYQETQYF
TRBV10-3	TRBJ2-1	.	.	TGTGCCATCAGTGGTGAGGGCGGAAGCTACAATGAGCAGTTCTTC	CAISGEGGSYNEQFF
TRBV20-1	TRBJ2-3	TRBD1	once	TGCAGTGCCAGTACCGGGACAGGGTTTTACGGTACGCAGTATTTT	CSASTGTGFYGTQYF
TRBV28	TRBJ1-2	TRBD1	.	TGTGCCGGACAGGGGGCAAACTATGGCTACACCTTC	CAGQGANYGYTF
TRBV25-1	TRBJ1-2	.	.	TGTGCCAGCAGTGAAGGGCCAGGGCGGCTGCATGGCTACACCTTC	CASSEGPGRLHGYTF
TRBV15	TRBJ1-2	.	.	TGTGCCACCAGCAACGACAGGCTAACCTATGGCTACACCTTC	CATSNDRLTYGYTF
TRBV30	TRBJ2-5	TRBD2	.	TGTGCCTGGAGGGAACTAGCGGGGTCATACTGGGAGACCCAGTACTTC	CAWRELAGSYWETQYF
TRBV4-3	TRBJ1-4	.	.	TGCGCCAGCAGCCAAGATAGTATAAGAAATGAAAAACTGTTTTTT	CASSQDSIRNEKLFF
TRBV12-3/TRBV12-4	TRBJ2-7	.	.	TGTGCCAGCAGTTTTTACGGAGACTACGAGCAGTACTTC	CASSFYGDYEQYF
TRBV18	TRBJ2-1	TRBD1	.	TGTGCCAGCTCCCCCTACAGGGGGGCAAACAATGAGCAGTTCTTC	CASSPYRGANNEQFF
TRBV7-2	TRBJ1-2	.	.	TGTGCCAGCAGCTTAGTTAATGGCTACACCTTC	CASSLVNGYTF
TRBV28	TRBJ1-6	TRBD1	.	TGTGCCAGCAGTTTAGCAGGGGGAAATTCACCCCTCCACTTT	CASSLAGGNSPLHF
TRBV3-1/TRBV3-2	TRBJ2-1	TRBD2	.	TGTGCCAGCAGCCAAGGACTAGCTATGGAAGGATCCTACAATGAGCAGTTCTTC	CASSQGLAMEGSYNEQFF
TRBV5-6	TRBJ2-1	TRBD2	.	TGTGCCAGCAGCTGGAGCCCTAGCGGGACCAACAATGAGCAGTTCTTC	CASSWSPSGTNNEQFF
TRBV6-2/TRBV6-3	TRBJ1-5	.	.	TGTGCCAGCAGCTCCAACAGGGTTTGGTCTCAGGATCAGCCCCAGCATTTT	CASSSNRVWSQDQPQHF
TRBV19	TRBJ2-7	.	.	TGTGCCAGTAGCCAGGACAGAATGACCTCCTACGAGCAGTACTTC	CASSQDRMTSYEQYF
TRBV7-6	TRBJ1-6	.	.	TGTGCCAGTAGGCGGGACTCACCCCTCCACTTT	CASRRDSPLHF
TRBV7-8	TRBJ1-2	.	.	TGTGCCAGCAGCGGAGCGGTTGGGGCCGGTCGCTATGGCTACACCTTC	CASSGAVGAGRYGYTF
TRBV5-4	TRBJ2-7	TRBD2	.	TGTGCCAGCAGCGGGGGACTAGCGGGAGCAGGGGAGCAGTACTTC	CASSGGLAGAGEQYF
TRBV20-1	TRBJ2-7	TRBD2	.	TGCAGTGCTAGTTATCTAGCGGCCTCCTACGAGCAGTACTTC	CSASYLAASYEQYF
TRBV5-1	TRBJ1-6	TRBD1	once	TGCGCCAGCAGCCTCACAGGTCTGGACAGGTGGAATTCACCCCTCCACTTT	CASSLTGLDRWNSPLHF
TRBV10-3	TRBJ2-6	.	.	TGTGCCATCAGTGAGTGGGGCGGCAGAGACTCTGGGGCCAACGTCCTGACTTTC	CAISEWGGRDSGANVLTF
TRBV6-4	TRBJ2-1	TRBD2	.	TGTGCCAGCAGCACTAGCGGGGGGGCGCCTGGTGAGCAGTTCTTC	CASSTSGGAPGEQFF
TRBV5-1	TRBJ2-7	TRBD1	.	TGCGCCAGCAGCTTGACAGGGACAGGGAGGAACTACGAGCAGTACTTC	CASSLTGTGRNYEQYF
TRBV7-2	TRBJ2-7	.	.	TGTGCCAGCAGCTTAGTAGATTTCTCCTACGAGCAGTACTTC	CASSLVDFSYEQYF
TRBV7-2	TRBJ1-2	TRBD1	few	TGTGCCAGCAGCTCCAACAGGGGAAACTATGGCTACACCTTC	CASSSNRGNYGYTF
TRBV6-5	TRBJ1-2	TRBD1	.	TGTGCCACCACTAGACAGGGGGGAAACTATGGCTACACCTTC	CATTRQGGNYGYTF
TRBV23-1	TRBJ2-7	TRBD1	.	TGCGCCAGCAGTCGACCACAGGGGACCACCTACGAGCAGTACTTC	CASSRPQGTTYEQYF
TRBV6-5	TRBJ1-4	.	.	TGTGCCAGCAGTTGGTCAGGGGCTGCTAATGAAAAACTGTTTTTT	CASSWSGAANEKLFF
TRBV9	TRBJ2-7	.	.	TGTGCCAGCAGCGTAGGTAACAGCCGCTACGAGCAGTACTTC	CASSVGNSRYEQYF
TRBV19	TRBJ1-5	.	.	TGTGCCAGTAGTATTTTACTTTATCCGGGTAATAGCAATCAGCCCCAGCATTTT	CASSILLYPGNSNQPQHF
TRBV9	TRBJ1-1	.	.	TGTGCCAGCAGCGGGACAGTAGGGAACACTGAAGCTTTCTTT	CASSGTVGNTEAFF
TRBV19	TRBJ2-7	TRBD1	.	TGTGCCAGTAGTATGGGAGGACAGGGGCGCTACGAGCAGTACTTC	CASSMGGQGRYEQYF
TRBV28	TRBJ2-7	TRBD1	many	TGTGCCAGCAGTGGGCGGGACAGGGTTCCCTACGAGCAGTACTTC	CASSGRDRVPYEQYF
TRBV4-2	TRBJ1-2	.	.	TGTGCCAGCAGCCAAGCCACCGGGGGGTGGGACTATGGCTACACCTTC	CASSQATGGWDYGYTF
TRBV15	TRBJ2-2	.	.	TGTGCCACCAGCAGAGATAAGAACACCGGGGAGCTGTTTTTT	CATSRDKNTGELFF
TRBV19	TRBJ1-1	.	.	TGTGCCAGTAGTATAGAAGGGGAACATCGGAACACTGAAGCTTTCTTT	CASSIEGEHRNTEAFF
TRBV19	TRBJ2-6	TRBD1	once	TGTGCCAGTAGGCGACAGGGGCCCTTGGGCGGGGCCAACGTCCTGACTTTC	CASRRQGPLGGANVLTF
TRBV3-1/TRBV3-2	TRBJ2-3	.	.	TGTGCCAGCAGCCAACTACCGGTCACAGATACGCAGTATTTT	CASSQLPVTDTQYF
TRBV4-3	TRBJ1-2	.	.	TGCGCCAGCAGCCAAGATTTTAGCGTTGGAGGCTACACCTTC	CASSQDFSVGGYTF
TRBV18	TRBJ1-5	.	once	TGTGCCAGCTCACCACCGGGGGGTATGGAGGATCAGCCCCAGCATTTT	CASSPPGGMEDQPQHF
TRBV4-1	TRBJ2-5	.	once	TGCGCCAGCAGCCAATTTGAGCCTCAAGAGACCCAGTACTTC	CASSQFEPQETQYF
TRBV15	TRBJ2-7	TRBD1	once	TGTGCCACCAGCAGAGATCTGGGGCAGGGGGCCAACGAGCAGTACTTC	CATSRDLGQGANEQYF
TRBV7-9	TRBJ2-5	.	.	TGTGCCAGCAGCCCCCCAGTCCGGACCACCCGGGGGACCCAGTACTTC	CASSPPVRTTRGTQYF
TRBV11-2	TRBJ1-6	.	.	TGTGCCAGCAACTCCCAGGCCATTGGTGGATCACCCCTCCACTTT	CASNSQAIGGSPLHF